These 14 T cell receptor beta chains were all obtained from the same sample, sequenced in a study of shared clonotypes between healthy human individuals. Profiled with immunoSEQ multiplex PCR; TCRdb holds only in-frame clones, not every one. The table lists some 1 million clones, 70% to 80% of them singletons. Sequenced sample: memory CD4+ T cells sorted from blood. As to subset: CD45RA-negative fraction. These receptors all come from a man aged 18 to 35 in good health.

The table lists this clone with a few counts. The sample holds other DNA sequences that translate to the same CDR3. This sequence joins TRBV4-1 and TRBJ1-5; a possible D gene is TRBD1 (5 bases). Germline V CDR1 and CDR2: MGHRA, YSYEKL. The V gene lost 1 base and the J gene lost 0 bases, with 7 bases spanning the gap. The length of the CDR3 is 15 residues. DNA of the CDR3: TGCGCCAGCAGCCAAGGGGGCCTTAGCAATCAGCCCCAGCATTTT. This encodes CASSQGGLSNQPQHF.

The rearrangement joins TRBV18 to TRBJ1-1, with 9 positions matching TRBD1. The V and J ends lost 3 bases and 11 bases, in that order; junction bases with no gene match: 13. The V gene's germline CDR1 is KGHSH and CDR2 LQKENI. The CDR3 is 15 amino acids. DNA of the CDR3: TGTGCCAGCTCACCTCCTACTGGACAGGGGATCAAGGCTTTCTTT. Amino acids: CASSPPTGQGIKAFF.

This chain joins TRBV27 and TRBJ2-7; D remains ambiguous. Trimming stripped 0 bases from V and 3 bases from J, with 6 bases between. Germline V gene lookup returns CDR1 MNHEY and CDR2 SMNVEV (reference sequence). The CDR3 is 13 residues long. This chain's CDR3 is CASSLSRNYEQYF. The CDR3 DNA reads TGTGCCAGCAGTTTATCCCGCAACTACGAGCAGTACTTC.

The chain recombines TRBV2 with TRBJ2-5; 7 nucleotides line up with TRBD2. This CDR3 spans 13 amino acids. The germline gives CDR1 SNHLY, CDR2 FYNNEI. The trim removed 11 bases at V and 1 base at J, leaving 7 bases unmatched. CDR3 DNA: TGTGCCGGTGGCGGGGGACTCCAAGAGACCCAGTACTTC. The encoded protein is CAGGGGLQETQYF.

This clone was counted only a few times. The chain recombines TRBV6-1 with TRBJ2-1; D tentatively reads TRBD1 or TRBD2 (5 bases each). Between the trimmed V and J ends, which lost 6 bases and 9 bases, there was a span of 12 bases. Germline CDR1 reads MNHNS; CDR2 reads SASEGT. This CDR3 has 12 amino acids. CDR3 nucleotides: TGTGCCAGCAGGAAGCATGGGGGTGAGCAGTTCTTC. Residues: CASRKHGGEQFF.

V is TRBV2 and J is TRBJ2-5, with TRBD2 matching over 9 bases. Germline-derived CDR1 and CDR2 are SNHLY and FYNNEI. CDR3 length: 14 residues. V was pared by 6 bases and J by 2 bases, with 4 bases of the junction left unmatched. CDR3 amino acids: CASRASGVQETQYF. The CDR3 nucleotides read TGTGCCAGCAGGGCTAGCGGGGTACAAGAGACCCAGTACTTC.

This sequence joins TRBV11-2 and TRBJ2-7; D is ambiguous. There are 14 residues in the CDR3. Trimming took 8 bases from V and 2 from J, leaving 16 bases between them. CDR1 is SGHAT and CDR2 is FQNNGV in the germline V gene. Here the CDR3 DNA reads TGTGCCAGCGGGCTGGTGCATGGAACCTACGAGCAGTACTTC. Translated: CASGLVHGTYEQYF.

The J gene is TRBJ1-3, the V gene TRBV19; D gene uncertain. Germline CDR1 and CDR2: LNHDA and SQIVND (reference sequence). V lost 8 bases and J lost 1, with 9 bases in between. This CDR3 comprises 13 residues. DNA of the CDR3: TGTGCCAGTTCTGTGGAGTCTGGAAACACCATATATTTT. Translation gives CASSVESGNTIYF.

The chain carries TRBV10-3 and TRBJ1-1; no clear D. CDR1 and CDR2 from the germline V gene are ENHRY and SYGVKD. Between the trimmed V and J ends, which lost 6 bases and 0 bases, there was a span of 8 bases. The CDR3 has 13 residues. The CDR3 region has the DNA TGTGCCATCAGGGCCGATATGAACACTGAAGCTTTCTTT. Translated: CAIRADMNTEAFF.

As for this clone: The sample has other DNA sequences that encode this CDR3 too. V gene TRBV18 combines with J gene TRBJ1-1, with no clear D. V was shortened by 0 bases and J by 4 bases, with 6 bases between the two germline ends. Germline V gene sequence: CDR1 KGHSH, CDR2 LQKENI. The CDR3 consists of 13 residues. The CDR3 region has the DNA TGTGCCAGCTCACCACCGTCCCGCACTGAAGCTTTCTTT. Translation gives CASSPPSRTEAFF.

This clone was detected only a few times. J is TRBJ1-1 and V is TRBV10-1; possibly TRBD1 for D (5 bases). The germline V and J ends were trimmed by 4 bases and 1 base, with 7 bases remaining between them. The germline V gene has CDR1 WNHNN and CDR2 SYGVQD (reference sequence). The CDR3 covers 13 residues. The CDR3 region is CASSVGRNTEAFF. Written as DNA, the CDR3 is TGCGCCAGCAGTGTGGGGCGGAACACTGAAGCTTTCTTT.

This chain links TRBV19 with TRBJ1-1; the match to TRBD1 covers 8 bases. The germline V gene has CDR1 LNHDA and CDR2 SQIVND (reference sequence). CDR3 length: 15 residues. J gave up 0 bases and V 6 bases, and 6 bases lay outside the gene matches. The CDR3 here is CASSRTGLMNTEAFF. The CDR3 bases are TGTGCCAGTAGCCGGACAGGGCTAATGAACACTGAAGCTTTCTTT.

The rearrangement links TRBV6-5 to TRBJ2-1, with D possibly being TRBD1 or TRBD2 (6 bases each). The germline gives CDR1 MNHEY, CDR2 SVGAGI. The CDR3 totals 16 residues. Trimming removed 0 bases from V and 0 bases from J, with 9 bases in between. For the CDR3, the DNA is TGTGCCAGCAGTTACTCAGGGGGGTACTCCTACAATGAGCAGTTCTTC. It encodes CASSYSGGYSYNEQFF.

The sample holds a few counts of this clone. The chain combines TRBV28 with TRBJ2-2, with D possibly being TRBD2 (5 bases). There are 15 residues in the CDR3. Between the trimmed V and J ends, which lost 5 bases and 6 bases, there was a span of 16 bases. Per germline, CDR1 MDHEN and CDR2 SYDVKM. DNA for the CDR3: TGTGCCAGCAGTCGAAACGGGGTGGGATCCGGGGAGCTGTTTTTT. Its protein is CASSRNGVGSGELFF.